This TCR beta chain was identified in a study of metastatic and nonmetastatic thyroid tumors (dated by TCRdb to the early 2020s). With regard to the full study: For patients with malignant and with benign thyroid disease, the researchers compared repertoires between peripheral blood samples and tumor or nodule tissue samples. What the work shows at the level of the full study, not this receptor alone: TCR beta diversity was reported as significantly higher in malignant tumors than in benign nodules, in both blood and tumor samples.

This clone was picked up many times. It lacks a known antigen. Per-nucleotide qualities are absent, and no much larger clonotype sits a single base away. V is cut by 0 bases and J by 0 bases, and the space between the germline ends is 19 bases. The germline V gene specifies SGHTA as CDR1 and FQGTGA as CDR2. The CDR3, cysteine through phenylalanine, is 19 amino acids long. The kept DNA is CDR3 alone, 57 bases in frame from the first base. None of the patients had been given any treatment before thyroid surgery. Patient clinical samples collected from about 2011 to 2018 were retrospectively analysed using T-cell receptor beta sequencing. The library was produced with PCR. Instrument on record: Illumina HiSeq 4000. High-throughput sequencing was used to profile the TCR beta-chain CDR3 region of each patient. The published analysis was carried out like this. The researchers built a classifier to tell apart papillary thyroid cancer patients with distant metastasis, based on CDR3 differences among clinicopathological groups. To measure repertoire diversity the researchers used the Shannon index, while the Morisita-Horn index served to gauge how similar the tumor and blood repertoires were. TCRdb ran its own pipeline on the public reads, namely fastp trimming at Q25 and MiXCR clone calling, and kept in-frame beta chains. In this record, the V and J calls reflect TCRdb's handling and not the investigators' own analysis. For this sample there are 75,000 to 95,000 clones; roughly 13% appear just once. The top ten constitute about 11% of the sample.

The receptor was derived from a female donor with papillary thyroid cancer or a benign thyroid nodule (not recorded which). Some clones in this sample may be carry-over from other donors' samples. The chain is encoded by TRBV7-3 joined to TRBJ2-3; the D gene is possibly TRBD2, with 5 bases matching. Material: blood. This receptor carries the CDR3 CASSLTRSSSGASTDTQYF. At the DNA level, the sequence is TGTGCCAGCAGCTTAACTAGGAGTAGCAGCGGAGCTAGCACAGATACGCAGTATTTT.